Shown below are 16 T cell receptor beta chains from a single sample sequenced in a study of blood T cell repertoires in COVID-19. TCRdb keeps only in-frame clones here, not all; method: immunoSEQ multiplex PCR. The sample lists 150,000 to 200,000 clones; 75% to 90% were seen once. Material: peripheral blood. These TCRs come from a woman older than 75 with active or convalescent COVID-19.

The rearrangement joins TRBV6-5 to TRBJ2-7; 7 bases agree with TRBD1. From germline, CDR1 is MNHEY and CDR2 SVGAGI. V gave up 0 bases and J gave up 4 bases; unmatched junction bases: 9. This CDR3 region has 16 residues. In DNA, the CDR3 is TGTGCCAGCAGTTACTCGCCCCCGGGACAGTCATACGAGCAGTACTTC. Translating it yields CASSYSPPGQSYEQYF.

This clone has just one count. The chain recombines TRBV18 with TRBJ1-1; TRBD1 is a possible D gene (6 bases). V dropped 4 bases and J dropped 8 bases, with 14 bases sitting between them. CDR1 is KGHSH, CDR2 LQKENI, per germline. There are 13 residues in the CDR3. The DNA of the CDR3 is TGTGCCAGCTCACAAACGGGTCAGGGGGAAGCTTTCTTT. It encodes CASSQTGQGEAFF.

The chain has TRBV18 and TRBJ1-4; 12 nucleotides match TRBD1. The V gene's germline CDR1 is KGHSH and CDR2 LQKENI. The CDR3 runs 15 residues. V shed 6 bases, J shed 8 bases, and the junction held 7 bases outside the gene matches. As DNA, the CDR3 is TGTGCCAGCTCTCAACCGGGACAGGGGGCGGAAAAACTGTTTTTT. It specifies CASSQPGQGAEKLFF.

J is TRBJ1-5 and V is TRBV10-1; D unresolved. The CDR3 sequence is 13 residues long. Trimming took 5 bases from V and 4 from J, leaving 9 bases between them. The V gene's germline CDR1 is WNHNN and CDR2 SYGVQD (reference sequence). CDR3: CASSSGINQPQHF. Written as DNA, the CDR3 is TGCGCCAGCAGTTCGGGAATAAATCAGCCCCAGCATTTT.

This sequence joins TRBV5-3 and TRBJ2-1; D is ambiguous. TRBV5-3 is given ORF status, its function remaining uncertain. This CDR3 has 17 residues. Trimming cost V 4 bases and J 0 bases, with 17 bases left between them. Written as DNA, the CDR3 is TGTGCCAGAAGCCCCCAATGCCCAAGGAGCTCCTACAATGAGCAGTTCTTC. Its translation: CARSPQCPRSSYNEQFF.

The chain recombines TRBV6-2 or TRBV6-3 with TRBJ1-2; tentatively, D is TRBD1 (6 bases). Germline CDR1 reads MNHEY; CDR2 reads SVGEGT. V shed 5 bases and J shed 4 bases, with 17 bases lying between them. CDR3 size: 15 residues. The CDR3, as DNA: TGTGCCAGCAGTGACCCACAGGGAATCACCTATGGCTACACCTTC. Its translation: CASSDPQGITYGYTF.

CDR3 in amino acids: CASSFPAVGALPAQYF. DNA for the CDR3: TGTGCCAGCAGTTTCCCCGCGGTGGGGGCCTTACCTGCGCAGTACTTC. The chain has TRBV6-6 and TRBJ2-7, with a possible D match to TRBD1 (6 bases). This CDR3 has 16 residues. Germline lookup yields CDR1 MNHNY and CDR2 SVGAGI (reference sequence). Trimming stripped 4 bases from V and 9 bases from J, with 25 bases between.

This clone was counted between two and nine times. The CDR3 loop reads CASETGATYGYTF. In DNA form, the CDR3 reads TGTGCCAGCGAGACAGGAGCCACCTATGGCTACACCTTC. The V and J genes are TRBV6-5 and TRBJ1-2; D is perhaps TRBD1 (6 bases). The CDR3 runs 13 residues. Germline V gene sequence: CDR1 MNHEY, CDR2 SVGAGI. V lost 8 bases to trimming and J lost 4 bases, with 14 bases between them.

V usage is TRBV3-1 (or the pseudogene TRBV3-2) and J usage is TRBJ2-7; no firm D call. Between the trimmed V and J ends, which lost 1 base and 7 bases, there was a span of 11 bases. The CDR3 spans 13 residues. Germline CDR1 reads LGHDT; CDR2 reads YNNKEL (reference sequence). The CDR3 DNA follows: TGTGCCAGCAGCCAAGGGCCGGGTAAAGAGCAGTACTTC. Its translation: CASSQGPGKEQYF.

This clone appeared a few times. The rearrangement links TRBV9 to TRBJ2-3; 8 bases align to TRBD2. The V and J ends lost 3 bases and 0 bases, in that order; junction bases with no gene match: 12. The CDR3 runs 18 residues. CDR1 and CDR2 from the germline V gene are SGDLS and YYNGEE. The DNA of the CDR3 is TGTGCCAGCAGCGCCACCTTACTAGCGGTATCTAGCACAGATACGCAGTATTTT. Protein sequence: CASSATLLAVSSTDTQYF.

The chain uses TRBV7-9 and TRBJ2-4; tentative D call: TRBD1 (5 bases). From germline, CDR1 is SEHNR and CDR2 FQNEAQ (reference sequence). This CDR3 has 13 residues. With 1 base removed from V and 6 bases from J, the gap between germline ends came to 7 bases. The CDR3 reads CASSLGQLNIQYF. The CDR3, as DNA: TGTGCCAGCAGCTTAGGACAGTTAAACATTCAGTACTTC.

This sequence joins TRBV7-8 and TRBJ1-1, with D unclear. Trimming removed 2 bases at V and 4 bases at J, with 11 bases between. Germline lookup yields CDR1 SGHVS and CDR2 FQNEAQ. This CDR3 region has 14 residues. The CDR3 sequence: CASSLSLRGTEAFF. As DNA, the CDR3 is TGTGCCAGCAGCTTATCGTTGCGGGGCACTGAAGCTTTCTTT.

The chain is built from TRBV2 and TRBJ2-2, with 9 bases lining up with TRBD1. Germline V gene sequence: CDR1 SNHLY, CDR2 FYNNEI. The CDR3 has 14 residues. With 6 bases clipped from V and 4 bases from J, the junction kept 3 bases outside the gene matches. The CDR3 reads CASRRQGGTGELFF. The CDR3 DNA reads TGTGCCAGCAGGCGACAGGGGGGCACCGGGGAGCTGTTTTTT.

This chain uses TRBV19 with TRBJ1-2; possible D gene TRBD1, 5 bases. This CDR3 has 13 amino acids. V shed 5 bases and J shed 8 bases, with 15 bases lying between them. The germline CDR1 and CDR2 sequences are LNHDA and SQIVND (reference sequence). CDR3 in DNA: TGTGCCAGTAGTGAAGGTGGGGCATACGGCTACACCTTC. It encodes CASSEGGAYGYTF.

The chain uses TRBV9 and TRBJ1-1; maybe TRBD1 (5 bases). The germline V gene encodes CDR1 SGDLS and CDR2 YYNGEE. Trimming removed 7 bases at V and 4 bases at J, with 17 bases between. The CDR3 has 14 residues. CDR3 residues: CASVRGREGTEAFF. In DNA, the CDR3 is TGTGCCAGCGTTCGCGGCAGGGAGGGCACTGAAGCTTTCTTT.

CDR3 protein: CASSIEYLGLANNEQFF. Written as DNA, the CDR3 is TGTGCCAGTAGTATAGAGTATTTGGGACTAGCTAACAATGAGCAGTTCTTC. V gene TRBV19 combines with J gene TRBJ2-1; 9 positions match TRBD2. V was pared by 0 bases and J by 5 bases, with 8 bases of the junction left unmatched. Germline CDR1 LNHDA, CDR2 SQIVND (reference sequence). The CDR3 runs to 17 residues. The entire variable domain, with the rest obtained from reference TRBV19 and TRBJ2-1, is as follows: DGGITQSPKYLFRKEGQNVTLSCEQNLNHDAMYWYRQDPGQGLRLIYYSQIVNDFQKGDIAEGYSVSREKKESFPLTVTSAQKNPTAFYLCASSIEYLGLANNEQFFGPGTRLTVL.